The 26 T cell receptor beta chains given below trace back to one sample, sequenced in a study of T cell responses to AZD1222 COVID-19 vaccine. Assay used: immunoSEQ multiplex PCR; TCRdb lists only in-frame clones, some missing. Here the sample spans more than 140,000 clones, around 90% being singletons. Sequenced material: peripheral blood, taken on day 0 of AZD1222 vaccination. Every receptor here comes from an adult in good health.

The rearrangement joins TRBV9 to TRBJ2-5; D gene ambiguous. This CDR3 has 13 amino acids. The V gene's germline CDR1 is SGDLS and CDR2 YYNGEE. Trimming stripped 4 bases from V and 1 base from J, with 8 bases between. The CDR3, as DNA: TGTGCCAGCAGCCCCTCTAGCCAAGAGACCCAGTACTTC. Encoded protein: CASSPSSQETQYF. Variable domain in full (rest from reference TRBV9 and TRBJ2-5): DSGVTQTPKHLITATGQRVTLRCSPRSGDLSVYWYQQSLDQGLQFLIQYYNGEERAKGNILERFSAQQFPDLHSELNLSSLELGDSALYFCASSPSSQETQYFGPGTRLLVL.

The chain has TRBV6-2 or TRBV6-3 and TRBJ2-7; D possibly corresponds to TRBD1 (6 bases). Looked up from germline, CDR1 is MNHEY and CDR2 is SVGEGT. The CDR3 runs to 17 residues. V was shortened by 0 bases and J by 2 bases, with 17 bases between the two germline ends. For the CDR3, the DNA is TGTGCCAGCAGTTACTCGATCTCTTCAGGGGCGACCTACGAGCAGTACTTC. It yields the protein CASSYSISSGATYEQYF.

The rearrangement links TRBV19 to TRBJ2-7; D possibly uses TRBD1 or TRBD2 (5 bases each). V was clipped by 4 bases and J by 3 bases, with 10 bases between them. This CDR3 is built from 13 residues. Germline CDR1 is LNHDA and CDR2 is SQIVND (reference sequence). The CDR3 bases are TGTGCCAGTAGTACAGGGACGAACTACGAGCAGTACTTC. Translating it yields CASSTGTNYEQYF.

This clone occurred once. The CDR3 sequence is CASSPRQGTEQFF. The CDR3 DNA sequence: TGTGCCAGCAGCCCAAGACAGGGCACTGAGCAGTTCTTC. The chain uses TRBV7-8 and TRBJ2-1, with TRBD1 matching 7 bases. Germline V gene lookup returns CDR1 SGHVS and CDR2 FQNEAQ. The CDR3 runs 13 residues. J was trimmed by 9 bases and V by 5 bases; bases with no gene match: 7.

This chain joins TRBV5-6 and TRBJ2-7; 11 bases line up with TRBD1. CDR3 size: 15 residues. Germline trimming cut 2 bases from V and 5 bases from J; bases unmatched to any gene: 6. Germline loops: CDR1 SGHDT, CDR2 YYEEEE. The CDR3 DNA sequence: TGTGCCAGCAGCTTTGGGACAGGGGGGAGTAACGAGCAGTACTTC. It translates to CASSFGTGGSNEQYF.

The CDR3 sequence is CASSYGTANSPLHF. The CDR3 DNA reads as TGTGCCAGCAGCTACGGGACAGCAAATTCACCCCTCCACTTT. The genes are TRBV5-4 and TRBJ1-6, with 7 bases fitting TRBD1. There are 14 residues in the CDR3. V lost 3 bases and J lost 7; bases outside the gene matches: 4. From germline, CDR1 is SGHNT and CDR2 YYREEE (reference sequence).

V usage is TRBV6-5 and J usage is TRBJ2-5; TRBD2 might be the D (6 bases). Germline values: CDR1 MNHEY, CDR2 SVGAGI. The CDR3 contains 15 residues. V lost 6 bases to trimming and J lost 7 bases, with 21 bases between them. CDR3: CASSPTQTGRGTQYF. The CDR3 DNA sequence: TGTGCCAGCAGCCCGACTCAGACGGGGCGGGGGACCCAGTACTTC.

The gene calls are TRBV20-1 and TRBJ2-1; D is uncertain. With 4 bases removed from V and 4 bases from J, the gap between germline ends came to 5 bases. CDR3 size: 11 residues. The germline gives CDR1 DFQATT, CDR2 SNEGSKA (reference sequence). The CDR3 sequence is CSAILYNEQFF. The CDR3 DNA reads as TGCAGTGCTATCCTATACAATGAGCAGTTCTTC.

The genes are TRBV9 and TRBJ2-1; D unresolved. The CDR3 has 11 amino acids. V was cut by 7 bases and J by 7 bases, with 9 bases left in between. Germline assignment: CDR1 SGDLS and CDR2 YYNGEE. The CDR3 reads CASGPQNEQFF. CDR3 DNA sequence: TGTGCCAGCGGGCCCCAAAATGAGCAGTTCTTC.

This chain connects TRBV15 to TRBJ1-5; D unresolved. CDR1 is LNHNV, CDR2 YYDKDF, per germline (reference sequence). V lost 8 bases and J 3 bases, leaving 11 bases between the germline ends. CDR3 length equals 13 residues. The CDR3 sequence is CATDSGYNQPQHF. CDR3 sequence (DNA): TGTGCCACCGATTCGGGGTACAATCAGCCCCAGCATTTT.

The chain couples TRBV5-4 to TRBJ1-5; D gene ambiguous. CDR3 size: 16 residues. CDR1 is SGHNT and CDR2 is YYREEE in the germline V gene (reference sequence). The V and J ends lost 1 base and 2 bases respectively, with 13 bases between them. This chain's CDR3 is CASSLNPGVGNQPQHF. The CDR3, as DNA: TGTGCCAGCAGCTTGAACCCGGGAGTCGGCAATCAGCCCCAGCATTTT.

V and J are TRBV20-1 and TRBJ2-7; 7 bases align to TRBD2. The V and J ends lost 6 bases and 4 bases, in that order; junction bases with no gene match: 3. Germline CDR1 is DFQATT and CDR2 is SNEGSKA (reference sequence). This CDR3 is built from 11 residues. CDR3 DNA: TGCAGTGCATGGGGGGGTTACGAGCAGTACTTC. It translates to CSAWGGYEQYF.

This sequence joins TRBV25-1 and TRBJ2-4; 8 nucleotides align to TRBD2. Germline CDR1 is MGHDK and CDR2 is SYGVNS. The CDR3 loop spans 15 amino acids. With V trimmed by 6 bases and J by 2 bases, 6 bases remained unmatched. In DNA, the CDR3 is TGTGCCAGCAGGGAGCGGGAGCTGACCAAAAACATTCAGTACTTC. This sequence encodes CASRERELTKNIQYF. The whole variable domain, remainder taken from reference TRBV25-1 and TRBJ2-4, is EADIYQTPRYLVIGTGKKITLECSQTMGHDKMYWYQQDPGMELHLIHYSYGVNSTEKGDLSSESTVSRIRTEHFPLTLESARPSHTSQYLCASRERELTKNIQYFGAGTRLSVL.

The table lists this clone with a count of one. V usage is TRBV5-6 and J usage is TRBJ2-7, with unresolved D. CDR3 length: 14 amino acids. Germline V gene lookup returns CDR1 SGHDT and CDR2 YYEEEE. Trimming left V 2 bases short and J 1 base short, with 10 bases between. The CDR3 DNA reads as TGTGCCAGCAGCTTCGGCAGTATATCCTACGAGCAGTACTTC. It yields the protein CASSFGSISYEQYF. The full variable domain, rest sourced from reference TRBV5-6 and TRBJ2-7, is DAGVTQSPTHLIKTRGQQVTLRCSPKSGHDTVSWYQQALGQGPQFIFQYYEEEERQRGNFPDRFSGHQFPNYSSELNVNALLLGDSALYLCASSFGSISYEQYFGPGTRLTVT.

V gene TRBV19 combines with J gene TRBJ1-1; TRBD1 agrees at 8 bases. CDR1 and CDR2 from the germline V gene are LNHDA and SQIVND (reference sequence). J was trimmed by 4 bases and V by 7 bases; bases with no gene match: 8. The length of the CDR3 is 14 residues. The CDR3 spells CASKISTGATEAFF. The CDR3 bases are TGTGCCAGTAAGATCTCGACAGGGGCCACTGAAGCTTTCTTT.

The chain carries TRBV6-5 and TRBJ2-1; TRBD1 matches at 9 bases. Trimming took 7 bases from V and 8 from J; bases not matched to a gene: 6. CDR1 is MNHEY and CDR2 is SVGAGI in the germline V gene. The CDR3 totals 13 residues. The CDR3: CASMNRGRDEQFF. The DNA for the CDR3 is TGTGCCAGCATGAACAGGGGGCGGGATGAGCAGTTCTTC.

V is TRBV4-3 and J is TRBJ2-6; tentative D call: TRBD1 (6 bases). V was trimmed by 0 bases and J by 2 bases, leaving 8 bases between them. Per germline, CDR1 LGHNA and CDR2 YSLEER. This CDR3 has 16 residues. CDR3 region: CASSQDNRAGANVLTF. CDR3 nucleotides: TGCGCCAGCAGCCAAGATAACAGGGCTGGGGCCAACGTCCTGACTTTC.

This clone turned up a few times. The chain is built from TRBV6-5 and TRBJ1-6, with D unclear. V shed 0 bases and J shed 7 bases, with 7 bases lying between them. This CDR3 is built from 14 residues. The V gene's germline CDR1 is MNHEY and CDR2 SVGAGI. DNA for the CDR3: TGTGCCAGCAGTTACTCAGAAAAAAATTCACCCCTCCACTTT. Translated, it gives CASSYSEKNSPLHF.

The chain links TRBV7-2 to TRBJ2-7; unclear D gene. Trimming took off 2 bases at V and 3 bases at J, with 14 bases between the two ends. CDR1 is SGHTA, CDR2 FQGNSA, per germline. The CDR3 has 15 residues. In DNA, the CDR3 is TGTGCCAGCAGCTTAATCCCGTTCGGTCGCTACGAGCAGTACTTC. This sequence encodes CASSLIPFGRYEQYF.

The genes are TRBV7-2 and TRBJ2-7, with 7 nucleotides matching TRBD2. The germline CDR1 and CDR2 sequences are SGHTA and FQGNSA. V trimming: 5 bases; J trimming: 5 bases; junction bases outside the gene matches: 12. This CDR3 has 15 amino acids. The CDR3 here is CASSPLARPINEQYF. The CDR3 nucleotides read TGTGCCAGCAGCCCACTAGCGAGACCCATCAACGAGCAGTACTTC.

CDR3 in DNA: TGTGCCATCAGCCAGGGGTACGCTGAAGCTTTCTTT. Translating it yields CAISQGYAEAFF. This rearrangement joins TRBV10-3 to TRBJ1-1; D perhaps matches TRBD1 (6 bases). Trimming removed 6 bases from V and 6 bases from J, with 11 bases in between. The germline V gene encodes CDR1 ENHRY and CDR2 SYGVKD. The CDR3 is 12 amino acids.

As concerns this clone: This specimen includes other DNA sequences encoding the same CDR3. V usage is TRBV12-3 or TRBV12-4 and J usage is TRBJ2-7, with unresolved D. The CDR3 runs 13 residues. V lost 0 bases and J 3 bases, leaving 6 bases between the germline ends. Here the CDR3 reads CASSLAGGYEQYF. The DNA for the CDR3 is TGTGCCAGCAGTTTAGCGGGCGGCTACGAGCAGTACTTC.

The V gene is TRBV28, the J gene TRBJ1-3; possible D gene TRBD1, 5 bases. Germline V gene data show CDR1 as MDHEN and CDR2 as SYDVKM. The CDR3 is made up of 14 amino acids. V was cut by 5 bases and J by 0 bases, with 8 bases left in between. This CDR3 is CASSAGGSGNTIYF. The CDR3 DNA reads TGTGCCAGCAGTGCCGGGGGCTCTGGAAACACCATATATTTT.

CDR3 in amino acids: CASSYPRQGFDYGYTF. CDR3 nucleotide sequence: TGTGCCAGCAGTTACCCAAGACAGGGGTTCGACTATGGCTACACCTTC. The chain links TRBV6-5 to TRBJ1-2; TRBD1 matches 8 bases. Losses at the gene ends were 2 bases for V and 3 bases for J; bases not matched to a gene: 8. Germline values: CDR1 MNHEY, CDR2 SVGAGI. The CDR3 runs to 16 residues.

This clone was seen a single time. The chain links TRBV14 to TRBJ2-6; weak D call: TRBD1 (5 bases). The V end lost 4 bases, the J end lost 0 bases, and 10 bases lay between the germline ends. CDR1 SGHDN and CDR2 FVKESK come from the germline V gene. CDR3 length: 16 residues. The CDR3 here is CASSRSGSSGANVLTF. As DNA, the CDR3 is TGTGCCAGCAGCCGGTCAGGGTCCTCTGGGGCCAACGTCCTGACTTTC.

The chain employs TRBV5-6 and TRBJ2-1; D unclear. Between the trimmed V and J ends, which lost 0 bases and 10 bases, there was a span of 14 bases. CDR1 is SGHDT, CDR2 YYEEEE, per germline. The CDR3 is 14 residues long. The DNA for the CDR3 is TGTGCCAGCAGCTTGGCCCGGGCCCACCCGGAGCAGTTCTTC. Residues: CASSLARAHPEQFF.